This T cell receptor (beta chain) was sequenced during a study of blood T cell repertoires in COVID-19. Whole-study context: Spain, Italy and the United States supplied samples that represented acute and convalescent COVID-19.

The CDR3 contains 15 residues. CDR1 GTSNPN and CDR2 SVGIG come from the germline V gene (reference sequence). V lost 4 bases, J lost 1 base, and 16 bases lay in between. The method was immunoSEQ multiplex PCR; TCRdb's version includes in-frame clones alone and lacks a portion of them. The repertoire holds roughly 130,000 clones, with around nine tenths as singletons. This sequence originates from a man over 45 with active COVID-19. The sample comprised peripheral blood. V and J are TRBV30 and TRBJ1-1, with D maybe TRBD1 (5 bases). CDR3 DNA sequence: TGTGCCTGGATGTGGGGTAGACAGAGGAACACTGAAGCTTTCTTT. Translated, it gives CAWMWGRQRNTEAFF.